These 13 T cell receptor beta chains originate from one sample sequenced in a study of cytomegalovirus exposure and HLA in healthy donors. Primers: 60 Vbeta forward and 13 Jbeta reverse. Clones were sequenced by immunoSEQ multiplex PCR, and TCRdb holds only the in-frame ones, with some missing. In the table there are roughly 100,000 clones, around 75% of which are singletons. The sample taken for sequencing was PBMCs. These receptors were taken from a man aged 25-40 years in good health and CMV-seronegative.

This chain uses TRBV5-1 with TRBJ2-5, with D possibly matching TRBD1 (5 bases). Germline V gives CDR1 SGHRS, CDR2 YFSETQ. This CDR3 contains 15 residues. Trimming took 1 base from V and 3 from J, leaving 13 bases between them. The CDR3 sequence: CASSLPGIPKETQYF. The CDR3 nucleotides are TGCGCCAGCAGCTTGCCAGGGATCCCCAAAGAGACCCAGTACTTC.

In DNA form, the CDR3 reads TGCGCCAGCAGGCGGGGGACTAGCGCTATCGCCGGGGAGCTGTTTTTT. Amino acids: CASRRGTSAIAGELFF. The chain carries TRBV5-1 and TRBJ2-2; 10 nucleotides match TRBD2. The trim removed 5 bases at V and 6 bases at J, leaving 10 bases unmatched. The CDR3 totals 16 residues. Germline CDR1 SGHRS, CDR2 YFSETQ.

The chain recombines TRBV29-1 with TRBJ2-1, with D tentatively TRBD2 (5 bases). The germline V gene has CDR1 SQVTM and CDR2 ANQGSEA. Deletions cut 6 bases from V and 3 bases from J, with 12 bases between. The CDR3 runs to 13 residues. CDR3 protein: CSVGRDVYNEQFF. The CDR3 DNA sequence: TGCAGCGTCGGACGGGATGTCTACAATGAGCAGTTCTTC.

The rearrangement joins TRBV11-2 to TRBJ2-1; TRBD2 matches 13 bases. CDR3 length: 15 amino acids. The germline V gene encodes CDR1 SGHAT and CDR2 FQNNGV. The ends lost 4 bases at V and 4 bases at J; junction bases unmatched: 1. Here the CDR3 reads CASSSGLAGYNEQFF. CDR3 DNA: TGTGCCAGCAGCTCGGGACTAGCGGGATACAATGAGCAGTTCTTC. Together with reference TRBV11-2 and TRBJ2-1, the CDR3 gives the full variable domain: EAGVAQSPRYKIIEKRQSVAFWCNPISGHATLYWYQQILGQGPKLLIQFQNNGVVDDSQLPKDRFSAERLKGVDSTLKIQPAKLEDSAVYLCASSSGLAGYNEQFFGPGTRLTVL.

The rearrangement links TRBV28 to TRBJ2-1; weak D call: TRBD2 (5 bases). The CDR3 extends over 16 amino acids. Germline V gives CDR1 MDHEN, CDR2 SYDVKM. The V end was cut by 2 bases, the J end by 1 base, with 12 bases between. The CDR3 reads CASSLNRGSSYNEQFF. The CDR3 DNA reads TGTGCCAGCAGTTTAAATCGGGGTTCGTCCTACAATGAGCAGTTCTTC.

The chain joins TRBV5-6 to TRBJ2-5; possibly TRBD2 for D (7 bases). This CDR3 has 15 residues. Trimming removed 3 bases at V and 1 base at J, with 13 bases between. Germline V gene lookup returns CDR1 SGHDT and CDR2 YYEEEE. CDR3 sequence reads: CASSSRGGVQETQYF. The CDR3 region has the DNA TGTGCCAGCAGCTCCAGAGGGGGGGTCCAAGAGACCCAGTACTTC.

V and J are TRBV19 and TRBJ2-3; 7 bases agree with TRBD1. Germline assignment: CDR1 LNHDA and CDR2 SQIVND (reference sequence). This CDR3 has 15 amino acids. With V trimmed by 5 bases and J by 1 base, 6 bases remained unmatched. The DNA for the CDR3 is TGTGCCAGTAGTTCTAGACAGGGCCGCACAGATACGCAGTATTTT. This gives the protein CASSSRQGRTDTQYF.

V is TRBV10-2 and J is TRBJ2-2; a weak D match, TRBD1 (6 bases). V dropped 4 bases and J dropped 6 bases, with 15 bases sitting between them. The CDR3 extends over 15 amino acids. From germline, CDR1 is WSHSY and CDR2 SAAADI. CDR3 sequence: CASSVPGERPGELFF. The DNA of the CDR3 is TGCGCCAGCAGTGTACCAGGGGAACGGCCCGGGGAGCTGTTTTTT.

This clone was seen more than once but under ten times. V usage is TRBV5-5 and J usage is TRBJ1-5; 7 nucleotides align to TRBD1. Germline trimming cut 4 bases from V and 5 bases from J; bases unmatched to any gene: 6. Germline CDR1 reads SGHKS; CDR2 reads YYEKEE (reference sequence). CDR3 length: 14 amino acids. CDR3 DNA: TGTGCCAGCAGCAAGGACAGGATTGATCAGCCCCAGCATTTT. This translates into CASSKDRIDQPQHF.

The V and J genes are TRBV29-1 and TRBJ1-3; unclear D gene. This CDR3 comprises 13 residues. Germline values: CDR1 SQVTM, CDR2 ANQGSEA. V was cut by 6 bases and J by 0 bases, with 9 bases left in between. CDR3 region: CSVGGNSGNTIYF. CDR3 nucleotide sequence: TGCAGCGTGGGAGGGAACTCTGGAAACACCATATATTTT.

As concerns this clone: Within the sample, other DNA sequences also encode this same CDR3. This CDR3 is CASRTGGDTQYF. The CDR3 bases are TGTGCCAGCAGAACGGGCGGGGATACGCAGTATTTT. V usage is TRBV2 and J usage is TRBJ2-3; TRBD2 might be the D (5 bases). V lost 6 bases and J lost 6, with 10 bases in between. The CDR3 runs 12 residues. Germline V CDR1 and CDR2: SNHLY, FYNNEI. Together with reference TRBV2 and TRBJ2-3, the CDR3 gives the full variable domain: EPEVTQTPSHQVTQMGQEVILRCVPISNHLYFYWYRQILGQKVEFLVSFYNNEISEKSEIFDDQFSVERPDGSNFTLKIRSTKLEDSAMYFCASRTGGDTQYFGPGTRLTVL.

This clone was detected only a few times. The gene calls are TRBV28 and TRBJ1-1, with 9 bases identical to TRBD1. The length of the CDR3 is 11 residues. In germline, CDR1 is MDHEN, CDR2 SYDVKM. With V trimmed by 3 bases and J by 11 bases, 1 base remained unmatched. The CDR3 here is CASSFDRGAFF. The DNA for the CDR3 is TGTGCCAGCAGTTTTGACAGGGGGGCTTTCTTT.

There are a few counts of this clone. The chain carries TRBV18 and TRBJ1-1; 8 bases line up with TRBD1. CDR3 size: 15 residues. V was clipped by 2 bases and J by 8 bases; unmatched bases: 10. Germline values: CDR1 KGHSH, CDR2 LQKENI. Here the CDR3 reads CASSPVSTGVGEAFF. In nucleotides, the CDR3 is TGTGCCAGCTCACCAGTGTCGACAGGGGTTGGGGAAGCTTTCTTT. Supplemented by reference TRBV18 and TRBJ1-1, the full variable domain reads NAGVMQNPRHLVRRRGQEARLRCSPMKGHSHVYWYRQLPEEGLKFMVYLQKENIIDESGMPKERFSAEFPKEGPSILRIQQVVRGDSAAYFCASSPVSTGVGEAFFGQGTRLTVV.